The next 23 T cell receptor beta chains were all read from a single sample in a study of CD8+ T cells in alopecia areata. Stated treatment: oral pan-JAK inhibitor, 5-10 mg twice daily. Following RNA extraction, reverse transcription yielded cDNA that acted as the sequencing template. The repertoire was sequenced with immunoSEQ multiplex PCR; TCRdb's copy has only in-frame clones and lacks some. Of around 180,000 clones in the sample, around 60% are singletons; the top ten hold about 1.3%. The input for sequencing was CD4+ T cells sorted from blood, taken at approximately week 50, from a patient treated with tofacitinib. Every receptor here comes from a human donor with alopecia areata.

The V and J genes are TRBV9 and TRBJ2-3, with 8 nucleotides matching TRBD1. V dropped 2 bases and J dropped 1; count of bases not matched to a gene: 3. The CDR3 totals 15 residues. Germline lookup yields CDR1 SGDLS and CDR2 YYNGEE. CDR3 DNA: TGTGCCAGCAGCGTCACACAGGGGGGCACAGATACGCAGTATTTT. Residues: CASSVTQGGTDTQYF.

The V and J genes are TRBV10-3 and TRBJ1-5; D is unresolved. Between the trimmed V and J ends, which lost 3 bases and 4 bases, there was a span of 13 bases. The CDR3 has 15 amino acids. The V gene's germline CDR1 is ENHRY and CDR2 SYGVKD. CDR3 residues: CAISEGVGENQPQHF. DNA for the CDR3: TGTGCCATCAGTGAAGGAGTAGGAGAAAATCAGCCCCAGCATTTT.

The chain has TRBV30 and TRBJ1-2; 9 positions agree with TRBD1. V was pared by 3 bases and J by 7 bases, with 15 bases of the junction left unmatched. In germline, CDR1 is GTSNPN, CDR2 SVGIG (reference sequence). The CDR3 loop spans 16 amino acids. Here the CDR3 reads CAWSEGQGPTSGGYTF. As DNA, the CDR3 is TGTGCCTGGAGCGAAGGACAGGGGCCTACCTCGGGTGGCTACACCTTC.

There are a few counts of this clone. The CDR3 protein is CAWSPPGTGGAGAFF. The CDR3 DNA follows: TGTGCCTGGAGCCCGCCCGGGACAGGGGGCGCCGGAGCTTTCTTT. The chain links TRBV30 to TRBJ1-1, with 12 positions matching TRBD1. Trimming took 3 bases from V and 10 from J; bases not matched to a gene: 12. This CDR3 comprises 15 residues. Germline V lookup: CDR1 GTSNPN, CDR2 SVGIG (reference sequence).

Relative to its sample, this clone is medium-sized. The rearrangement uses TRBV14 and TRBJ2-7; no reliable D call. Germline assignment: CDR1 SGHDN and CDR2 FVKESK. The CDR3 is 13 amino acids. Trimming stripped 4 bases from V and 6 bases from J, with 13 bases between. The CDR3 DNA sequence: TGTGCCAGCAGCCGAGAACTCCAAGGCGAGCAGTACTTC. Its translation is CASSRELQGEQYF. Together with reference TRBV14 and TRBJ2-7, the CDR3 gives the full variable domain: EAGVTQFPSHSVIEKGQTVTLRCDPISGHDNLYWYRRVMGKEIKFLLHFVKESKQDESGMPNNRFLAERTGGTYSTLKVQPAELEDSGVYFCASSRELQGEQYFGPGTRLTVT.

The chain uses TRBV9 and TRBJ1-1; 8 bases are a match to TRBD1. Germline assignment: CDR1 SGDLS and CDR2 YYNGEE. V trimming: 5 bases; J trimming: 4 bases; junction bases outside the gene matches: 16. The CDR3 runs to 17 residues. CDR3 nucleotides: TGTGCCAGCAGTCCGGGACAGGCGAATAAAGGTGGCACTGAAGCTTTCTTT. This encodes CASSPGQANKGGTEAFF.

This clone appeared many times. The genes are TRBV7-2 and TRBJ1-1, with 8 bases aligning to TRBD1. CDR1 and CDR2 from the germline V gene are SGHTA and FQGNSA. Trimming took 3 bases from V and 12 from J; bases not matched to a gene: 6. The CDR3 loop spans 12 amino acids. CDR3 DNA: TGTGCCAGCAGCTTTCGGACAGGGAAAACTTTCTTT. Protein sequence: CASSFRTGKTFF.

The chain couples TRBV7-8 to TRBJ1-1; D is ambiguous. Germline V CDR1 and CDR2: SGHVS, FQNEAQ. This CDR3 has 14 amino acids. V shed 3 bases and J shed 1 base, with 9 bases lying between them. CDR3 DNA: TGTGCCAGCAGCTTCCGGACCGGGAACACTGAAGCTTTCTTT. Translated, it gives CASSFRTGNTEAFF. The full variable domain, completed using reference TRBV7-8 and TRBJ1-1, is GAGVSQSPRYKVAKRGQDVALRCDPISGHVSLFWYQQALGQGPEFLTYFQNEAQLDKSGLPSDRFFAERPEGSVSTLKIQRTQQEDSAVYLCASSFRTGNTEAFFGQGTRLTVV.

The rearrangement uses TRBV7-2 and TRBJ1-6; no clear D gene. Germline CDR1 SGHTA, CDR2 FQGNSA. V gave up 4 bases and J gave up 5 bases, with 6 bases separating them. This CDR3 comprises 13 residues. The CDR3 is CASSSPDNSPLHF. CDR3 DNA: TGTGCCAGCAGCTCTCCAGATAATTCACCCCTCCACTTT. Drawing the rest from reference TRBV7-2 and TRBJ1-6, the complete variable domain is GAGVSQSPSNKVTEKGKDVELRCDPISGHTALYWYRQSLGQGLEFLIYFQGNSAPDKSGLPSDRFSAERTGGSVSTLTIQRTQQEDSAVYLCASSSPDNSPLHFGNGTRLTVT.

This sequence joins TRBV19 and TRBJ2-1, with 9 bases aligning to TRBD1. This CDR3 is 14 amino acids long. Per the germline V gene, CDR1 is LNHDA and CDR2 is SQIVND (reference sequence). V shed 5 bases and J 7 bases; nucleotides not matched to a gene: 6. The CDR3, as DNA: TGTGCCAGTAGTGTGGGGACAGGGCGAAATGAGCAGTTCTTC. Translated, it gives CASSVGTGRNEQFF.

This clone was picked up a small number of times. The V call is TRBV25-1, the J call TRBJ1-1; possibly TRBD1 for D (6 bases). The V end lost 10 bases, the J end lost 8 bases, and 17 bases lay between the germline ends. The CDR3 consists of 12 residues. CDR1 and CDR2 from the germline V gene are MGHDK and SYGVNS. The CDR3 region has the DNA TGTGCCACCAGGGGAAGGGCATTAGAAGCTTTCTTT. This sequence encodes CATRGRALEAFF. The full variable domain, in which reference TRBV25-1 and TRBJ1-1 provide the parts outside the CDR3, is EADIYQTPRYLVIGTGKKITLECSQTMGHDKMYWYQQDPGMELHLIHYSYGVNSTEKGDLSSESTVSRIRTEHFPLTLESARPSHTSQYLCATRGRALEAFFGQGTRLTVV.

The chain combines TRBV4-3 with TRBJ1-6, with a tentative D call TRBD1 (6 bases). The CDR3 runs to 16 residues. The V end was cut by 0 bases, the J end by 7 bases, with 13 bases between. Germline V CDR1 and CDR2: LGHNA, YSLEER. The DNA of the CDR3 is TGCGCCAGCAGCCAAGACCCGGCCGGGGGCAATTCACCCCTCCACTTT. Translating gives CASSQDPAGGNSPLHF.

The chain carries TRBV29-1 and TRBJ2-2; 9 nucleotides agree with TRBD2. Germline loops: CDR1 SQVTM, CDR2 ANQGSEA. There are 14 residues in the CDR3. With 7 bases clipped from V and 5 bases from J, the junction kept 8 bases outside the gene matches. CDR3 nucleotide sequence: TGCAGCGCTGGTCTAGCGGGGATAACCGGGGAGCTGTTTTTT. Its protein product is CSAGLAGITGELFF.

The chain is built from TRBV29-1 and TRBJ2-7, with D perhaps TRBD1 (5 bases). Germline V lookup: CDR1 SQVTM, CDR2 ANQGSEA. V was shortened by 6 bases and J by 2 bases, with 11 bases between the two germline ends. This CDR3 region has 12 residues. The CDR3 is CSVQTATYEQYF. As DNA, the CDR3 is TGCAGCGTGCAGACAGCTACCTACGAGCAGTACTTC.

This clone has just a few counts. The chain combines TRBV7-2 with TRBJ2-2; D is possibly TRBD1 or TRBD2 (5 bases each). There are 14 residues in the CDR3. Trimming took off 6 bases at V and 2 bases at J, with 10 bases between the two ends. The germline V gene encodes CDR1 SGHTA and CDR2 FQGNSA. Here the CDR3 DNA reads TGTGCCAGCAGGCCCCGGGACAACACCGGGGAGCTGTTTTTT. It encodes CASRPRDNTGELFF.

The CDR3 DNA sequence: TGCAGCGCCGTTGGGACCTCTACCAACGAAGCTTTCTTT. It translates to CSAVGTSTNEAFF. V usage is TRBV29-1 and J usage is TRBJ1-1; weak D call: TRBD1 (5 bases). The CDR3 is made up of 13 amino acids. Trimming took off 7 bases at V and 8 bases at J, with 20 bases between the two ends. CDR1 SQVTM and CDR2 ANQGSEA come from the germline V gene.

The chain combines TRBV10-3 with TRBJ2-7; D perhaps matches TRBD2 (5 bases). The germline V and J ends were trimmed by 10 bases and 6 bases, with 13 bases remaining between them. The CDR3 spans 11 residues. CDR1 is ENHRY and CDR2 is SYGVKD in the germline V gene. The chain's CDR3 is CATSTGIEQYF. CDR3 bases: TGTGCCACCTCCACCGGGATCGAGCAGTACTTC.

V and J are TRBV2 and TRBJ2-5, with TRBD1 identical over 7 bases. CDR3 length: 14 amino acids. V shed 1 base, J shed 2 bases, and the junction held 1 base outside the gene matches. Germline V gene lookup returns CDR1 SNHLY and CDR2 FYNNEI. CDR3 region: CASSEGRGQETQYF. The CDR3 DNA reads TGTGCCAGCAGTGAAGGCAGGGGGCAAGAGACCCAGTACTTC. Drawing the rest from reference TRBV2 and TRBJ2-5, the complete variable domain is EPEVTQTPSHQVTQMGQEVILRCVPISNHLYFYWYRQILGQKVEFLVSFYNNEISEKSEIFDDQFSVERPDGSNFTLKIRSTKLEDSAMYFCASSEGRGQETQYFGPGTRLLVL.

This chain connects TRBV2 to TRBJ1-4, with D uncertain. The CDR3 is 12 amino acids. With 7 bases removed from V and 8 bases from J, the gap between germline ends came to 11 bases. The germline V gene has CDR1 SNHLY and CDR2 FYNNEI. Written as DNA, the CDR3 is TGTGCCAGCATCGGGGTGGTGGAAAAACTGTTTTTT. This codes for CASIGVVEKLFF.

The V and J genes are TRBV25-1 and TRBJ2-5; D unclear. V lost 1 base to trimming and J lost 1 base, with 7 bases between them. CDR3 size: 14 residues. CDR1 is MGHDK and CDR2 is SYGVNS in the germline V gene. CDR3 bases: TGTGCCAGCAGTGAATTCGGCAGCCAAGAGACCCAGTACTTC. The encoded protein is CASSEFGSQETQYF.

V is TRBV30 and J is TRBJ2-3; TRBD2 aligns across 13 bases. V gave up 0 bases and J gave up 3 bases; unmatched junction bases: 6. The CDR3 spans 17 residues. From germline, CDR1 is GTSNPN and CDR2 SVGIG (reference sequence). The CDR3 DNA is TGTGCCTGGAGTGTAAGGAGGACTAGCGGGGGTACAGATACGCAGTATTTT. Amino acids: CAWSVRRTSGGTDTQYF.

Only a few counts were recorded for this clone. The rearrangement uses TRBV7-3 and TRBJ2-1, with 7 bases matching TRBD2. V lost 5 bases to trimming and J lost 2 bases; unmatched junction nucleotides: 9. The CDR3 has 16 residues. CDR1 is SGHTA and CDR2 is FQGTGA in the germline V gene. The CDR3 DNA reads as TGTGCCAGCAGCCCCAAAGCGGGGACTACCTACAATGAGCAGTTCTTC. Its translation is CASSPKAGTTYNEQFF.

In nucleotides, the CDR3 is TGTGCCAGCAGTGAAGGGGAGGTTAGGCGTGAAGCTTTCTTT. Translated: CASSEGEVRREAFF. The V call is TRBV2, the J call TRBJ1-1; D gene ambiguous. The CDR3 extends over 14 amino acids. V lost 1 base, J lost 7 bases, and 13 bases lay in between. Germline V gene data show CDR1 as SNHLY and CDR2 as FYNNEI.